This TCR beta chain originates from a study of spatial heterogeneity in lung cancer. Study background: In raw reads, more than 9.5 appearances on average were recorded for each unique TCR and UMI combination.

This clonotype was observed at least ten times. Antigen unknown. Germline V gene sequence: CDR1 MDHEN, CDR2 SYDVKM. V lost 5 bases and J lost 4; bases outside the gene matches: 16. The CDR3 has 17 amino acids. Study outcomes and limitations: TCRs found ubiquitously expanded in tumor appeared in blood more at resection than at follow-up.

This sample's time point: sample taken at primary tumor resection. Whole RNA was taken from tumor, nontumor lung or frozen PBMC; it was then sequenced unsorted. The cohort: some 73 early-stage, untreated non-small cell lung cancer patients. TCRdb re-called the 5' RACE reads through MiXCR, storing one row per CDR3 protein. The table has roughly 16,000 distinct CDR3 sequences, 20% to 25% seen once. The sample consisted of PBMCs, taken at surgery. This receptor was obtained from a female donor with early-stage non-small cell lung cancer. The rearrangement uses TRBV28 and TRBJ2-5; 7 bases fit TRBD2. The CDR3 nucleotides read TGTGCCAGCAGTACCGTCGGGAGGTCGTTTCAGTTAGAGACCCAGTACTTC. Its translation: CASSTVGRSFQLETQYF.